This is a list of T cell receptor beta chains from one sample in a study of CD4 T cells in relation to SARS-CoV-2 and coronaviruses. The table came from immunoSEQ multiplex PCR; TCRdb's copy has only in-frame clones and leaves some out. The sample lists about 36,000 clones, 77% occurring once. These TCRs are of unknown antigen specificity. The source material was memory CD4+ T cells from PBMCs, cultured in vitro. Every receptor here comes from an adult with COVID-19. CDR3s include the opening cysteine and the closing phenylalanine or tryptophan. A D gene is named only where the DNA matches it firmly. For some rows the clone size is stated as once, few or many, or as a class when expanded; others skip it.

clone_size	v_call	d_call	j_call	cdr3_nt	cdr3_aa
NA	TRBV5-6	NA	TRBJ2-7	TGTGCCAGCAGCCGCCGGGACTTCGCCTACGAGCAGTACTTC	CASSRRDFAYEQYF
NA	TRBV28	NA	TRBJ2-7	TGTGCCAGCAGGCCAGCGCTTAGCTTCCCGTACTTC	CASRPALSFPYF
once	TRBV5-8	NA	TRBJ2-1	TGTGCCAGCAGCTGGGAGACTAGTAATGAGCAGTTCTTC	CASSWETSNEQFF
few	TRBV2	NA	TRBJ2-2	TGTGCCAGCAGTGAAGCACTGCCAACCGGGGAGCTGTTTTTT	CASSEALPTGELFF
NA	TRBV7-8	NA	TRBJ2-7	TGTGCCACCGCCCCCCCCCTACGGCAGGCTGTCGCCCGCGAGCAGTACTTC	CATAPPLRQAVAREQYF
NA	TRBV7-2	TRBD1	TRBJ1-2	TGTGCCAGCAGCTTAACACCCGACAGGGCCTATGGCTACACCTTC	CASSLTPDRAYGYTF
NA	TRBV5-4	TRBD1	TRBJ2-2	TGTGCCAGCAGCTCACCGACGGGACAGGGAATCACCGGGGAGCTGTTTTTT	CASSSPTGQGITGELFF
NA	TRBV28	NA	TRBJ2-5	TGTGCCAGCAGTCCGCAAGTCAAGACCCAGTACTTC	CASSPQVKTQYF
NA	TRBV2	TRBD1	TRBJ2-5	TGTGCCAGCAGGGACAGGGGGAGGGAGACCCAGTACTTC	CASRDRGRETQYF
NA	TRBV9	TRBD2	TRBJ2-2	TGTGCCAGCAGCGTAGTAGCGGGAGGGAACACCGGGGAGCTGTTTTTT	CASSVVAGGNTGELFF
few	TRBV6-5	NA	TRBJ2-1	TGTGCCAGCTGGAGGGCCCAGCCCAATGAGCAGTTCTTC	CASWRAQPNEQFF
NA	TRBV3-1/TRBV3-2	TRBD1	TRBJ1-2	TGTGCCAGCTCCCAAAAACGGTCCGACAGGGCCAACTATGGCTACACCTTC	CASSQKRSDRANYGYTF
NA	TRBV2	NA	TRBJ1-4	TGTGCCAGCCTGGGACGGACTAATGAAAAACTGTTTTTT	CASLGRTNEKLFF
NA	TRBV24-1	TRBD1	TRBJ2-7	TGTGCCACCAGTGACGGACAGGATAGGGAGCAGTACTTC	CATSDGQDREQYF
once	TRBV30	TRBD2	TRBJ2-3	TGTGCCTGGAGCCACGGACTAGCGGGATTTCGGAGCACAGATACGCAGTATTTT	CAWSHGLAGFRSTDTQYF
NA	TRBV7-8	NA	TRBJ2-7	TGTGCCACCCGGGGGTTGGGGCAGGGTAGCTACGAGCAGTACTTC	CATRGLGQGSYEQYF
NA	TRBV3-1/TRBV3-2	NA	TRBJ2-1	TGTGCCAGTACCCACAGCGGTGACAATGAGCAGTTCTTC	CASTHSGDNEQFF
NA	TRBV19	NA	TRBJ2-4	TGTGCCAGTACGGTGGGGGGAGGTCAAAACATTCAGTACTTC	CASTVGGGQNIQYF
few	TRBV5-1	TRBD1	TRBJ2-7	TGCGCCAGCAGCTTGGGGGGACAGTCCTACGAGCAGTACTTC	CASSLGGQSYEQYF
few	TRBV27	TRBD1	TRBJ2-1	TGTGCCAGCAGTTTCGTCGCAGGGGGAGCCTACAATGAGCAGTTCTTC	CASSFVAGGAYNEQFF
once	TRBV7-9	NA	TRBJ2-7	TGTGCCAGCAGCTTATTGGACGAGCAGTACTTC	CASSLLDEQYF
NA	TRBV3-1/TRBV3-2	TRBD2	TRBJ2-7	TGTGCCAGCAGTCAGCCCAGCGGGAGTCGCTACGAGCAGTACTTC	CASSQPSGSRYEQYF
once	TRBV18	NA	TRBJ1-2	TGTGCCAGCTCACCACCTGGGCAGATCGAGGGCTACACCTTC	CASSPPGQIEGYTF
NA	TRBV3-1/TRBV3-2	TRBD2	TRBJ2-3	TGTGCCAGCAGCCAACCGCACACACCTCGGGGGGACCGGGCAGATACGCAGTATTTT	CASSQPHTPRGDRADTQYF
NA	TRBV9	NA	TRBJ2-7	TGTGCCAGCAGCGTAGATGGCGGGCCTGCCTACGAGCAGTACTTC	CASSVDGGPAYEQYF